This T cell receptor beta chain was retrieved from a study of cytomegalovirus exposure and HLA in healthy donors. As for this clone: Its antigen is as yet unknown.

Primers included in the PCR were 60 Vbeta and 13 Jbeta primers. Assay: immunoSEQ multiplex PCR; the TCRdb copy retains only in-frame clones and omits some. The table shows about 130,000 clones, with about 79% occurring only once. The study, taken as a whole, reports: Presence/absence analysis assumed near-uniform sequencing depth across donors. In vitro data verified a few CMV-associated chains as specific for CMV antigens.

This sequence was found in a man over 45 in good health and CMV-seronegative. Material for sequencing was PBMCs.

The CDR3, as DNA: TGTGCCAGTAGTATTCAAGGGGCCAACGGGGGAACTGGAAACACCATATATTTT. This codes for CASSIQGANGGTGNTIYF. This chain connects TRBV19 to TRBJ1-3, with a weak D call TRBD1 (5 bases). Germline V gene lookup returns CDR1 LNHDA and CDR2 SQIVND (reference sequence). V lost 3 bases and J lost 2, with 20 bases in between. The CDR3 consists of 18 residues. Looking up the rest from reference TRBV19 and TRBJ1-3 gives the full variable domain: DGGITQSPKYLFRKEGQNVTLSCEQNLNHDAMYWYRQDPGQGLRLIYYSQIVNDFQKGDIAEGYSVSREKKESFPLTVTSAQKNPTAFYLCASSIQGANGGTGNTIYFGEGSWLTVV.